There are a few counts of the clone carrying this TCR beta chain. The antigen is unknown. The entry originates in a study of CD8 T cells in ankylosing spondylitis. Study findings and constraints: Earlier literature documents some of the motif variants in reactive arthritis synovial fluid and blood. In ankylosing spondylitis blood, a motif of seven or eight highly homologous TCR beta variants appeared characteristic. As reported, disease-linked clones showed significant enrichment in matched ankylosing spondylitis synovial fluid.

TCRdb analysed the 5' RACE reads with MiXCR anew, one entry per CDR3 protein. The table includes 200,000 to 250,000 distinct CDR3 sequences, roughly 24% detected once. The CDR3 spans 14 residues. In germline, CDR1 is DFQATT, CDR2 SNEGSKA (reference sequence). The J segment lost 2 bases and the V segment lost 6 bases, leaving 7 bases of the junction unmatched. The chain carries TRBV20-1 and TRBJ1-1, with 9 bases lining up with TRBD1. The sample comprised blood, either unsorted or a sorted T cell fraction (not recorded which). The sequence was obtained from a male donor with ankylosing spondylitis or in good health (not recorded which). CDR3 DNA sequence: TGCAGTGCGGCCACGGGACAGGGAAACACTGAAGCTTTCTTT. Translating gives CSAATGQGNTEAFF.